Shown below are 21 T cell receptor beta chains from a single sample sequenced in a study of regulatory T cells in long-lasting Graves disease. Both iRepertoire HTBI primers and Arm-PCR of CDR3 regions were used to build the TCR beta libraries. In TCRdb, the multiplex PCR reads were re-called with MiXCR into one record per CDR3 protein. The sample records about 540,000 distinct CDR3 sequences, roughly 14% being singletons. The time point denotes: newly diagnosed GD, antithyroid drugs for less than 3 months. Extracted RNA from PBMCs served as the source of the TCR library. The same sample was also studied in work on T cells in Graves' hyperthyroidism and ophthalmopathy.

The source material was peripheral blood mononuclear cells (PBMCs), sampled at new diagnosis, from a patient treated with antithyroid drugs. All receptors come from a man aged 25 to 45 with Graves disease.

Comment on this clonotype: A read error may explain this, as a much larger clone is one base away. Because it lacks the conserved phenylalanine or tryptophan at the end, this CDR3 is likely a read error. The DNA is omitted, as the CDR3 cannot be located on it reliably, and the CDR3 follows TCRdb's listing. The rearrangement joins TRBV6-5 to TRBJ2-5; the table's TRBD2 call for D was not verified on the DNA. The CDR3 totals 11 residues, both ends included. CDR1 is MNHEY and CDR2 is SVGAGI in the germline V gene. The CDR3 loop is CASSYPSLLGC.

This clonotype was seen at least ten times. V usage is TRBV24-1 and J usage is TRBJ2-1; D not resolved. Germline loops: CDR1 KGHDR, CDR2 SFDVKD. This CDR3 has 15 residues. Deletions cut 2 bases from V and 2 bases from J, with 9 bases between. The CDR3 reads CATSDSATAYNEQFF. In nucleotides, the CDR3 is TGTGCCACCAGTGATTCCGCTACCGCCTACAATGAGCAGTTCTTC.

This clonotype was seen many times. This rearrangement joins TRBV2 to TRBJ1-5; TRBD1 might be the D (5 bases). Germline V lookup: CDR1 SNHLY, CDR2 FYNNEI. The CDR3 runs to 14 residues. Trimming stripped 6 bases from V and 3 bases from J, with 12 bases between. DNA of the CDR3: TGTGCCAGCAGATTATTACAGGTCAATCAGCCCCAGCATTTT. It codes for CASRLLQVNQPQHF.

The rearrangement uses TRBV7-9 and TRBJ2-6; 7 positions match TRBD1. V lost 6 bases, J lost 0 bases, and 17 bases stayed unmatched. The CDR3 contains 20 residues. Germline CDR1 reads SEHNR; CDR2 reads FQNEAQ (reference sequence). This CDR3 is CASRTEPGQTGFSGANVLTF. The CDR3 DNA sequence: TGTGCCAGCAGAACAGAACCGGGACAGACAGGCTTCTCTGGGGCCAACGTCCTGACTTTC.

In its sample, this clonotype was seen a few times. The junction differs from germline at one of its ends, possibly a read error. The CDR3 DNA reads TGCAGTGCTAGACCGACAGGGCAGAGCAATGAGCAGTCCTTC. It yields the protein CSARPTGQSNEQSF. The gene calls are TRBV20-1 and TRBJ2-1; 7 positions agree with TRBD1. CDR1 and CDR2 (germline): DFQATT, SNEGSKA (reference sequence). There are 14 residues in the CDR3.

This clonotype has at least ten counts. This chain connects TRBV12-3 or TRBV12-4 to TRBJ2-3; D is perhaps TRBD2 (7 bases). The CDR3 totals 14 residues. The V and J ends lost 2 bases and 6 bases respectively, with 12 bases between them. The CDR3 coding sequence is TGTGCCAGCAGTTTAAGGGGGAGGGCCGATACGCAGTATTTT. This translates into CASSLRGRADTQYF.

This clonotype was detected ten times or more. This chain's CDR3 is CAWRRGMNTEAFF. The CDR3 coding sequence is TGTGCCTGGAGGAGGGGGATGAACACTGAAGCTTTCTTT. The chain combines TRBV30 with TRBJ1-1, with D perhaps TRBD1 (6 bases). This CDR3 spans 13 amino acids. The germline V and J ends were trimmed by 3 bases and 0 bases, with 8 bases remaining between them. Germline loops: CDR1 GTSNPN, CDR2 SVGIG (reference sequence). The full variable domain, rest sourced from reference TRBV30 and TRBJ1-1, is SQTIHQWPATLVQPVGSPLSLECTVEGTSNPNLYWYRQAAGRGLQLLFYSVGIGQISSEVPQNLSASRPQDRQFILSSKKLLLSDSGFYLCAWRRGMNTEAFFGQGTRLTVV.

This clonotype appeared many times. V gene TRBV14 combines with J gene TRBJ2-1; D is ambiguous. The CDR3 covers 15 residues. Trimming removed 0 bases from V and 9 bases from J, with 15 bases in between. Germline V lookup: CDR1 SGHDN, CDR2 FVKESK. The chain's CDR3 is CASSQDRIQAGEQFF. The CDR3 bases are TGTGCCAGCAGCCAAGATCGGATCCAAGCTGGTGAGCAGTTCTTC.

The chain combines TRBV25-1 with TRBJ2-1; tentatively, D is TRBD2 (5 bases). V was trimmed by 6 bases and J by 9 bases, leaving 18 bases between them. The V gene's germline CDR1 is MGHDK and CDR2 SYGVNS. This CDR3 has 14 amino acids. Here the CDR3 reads CASRPPTVGSEQFF. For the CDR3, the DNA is TGTGCCAGCAGACCCCCCACGGTAGGGAGTGAGCAGTTCTTC.

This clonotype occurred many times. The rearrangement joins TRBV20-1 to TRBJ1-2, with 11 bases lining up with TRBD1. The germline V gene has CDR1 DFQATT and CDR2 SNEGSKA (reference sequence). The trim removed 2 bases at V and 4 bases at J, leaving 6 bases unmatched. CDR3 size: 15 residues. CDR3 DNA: TGCAGTGCTAGACGGACAGGGGGCTGGGGCTATGGCTACACCTTC. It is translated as CSARRTGGWGYGYTF.

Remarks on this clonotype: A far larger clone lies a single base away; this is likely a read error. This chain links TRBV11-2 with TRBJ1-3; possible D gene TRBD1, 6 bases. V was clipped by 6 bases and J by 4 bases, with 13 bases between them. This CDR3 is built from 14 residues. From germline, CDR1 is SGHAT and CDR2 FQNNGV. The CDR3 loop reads CASSAGAQGNTIYF. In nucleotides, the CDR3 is TGTGCCAGCAGTGCAGGGGCGCAAGGAAACACCATATATTTT.

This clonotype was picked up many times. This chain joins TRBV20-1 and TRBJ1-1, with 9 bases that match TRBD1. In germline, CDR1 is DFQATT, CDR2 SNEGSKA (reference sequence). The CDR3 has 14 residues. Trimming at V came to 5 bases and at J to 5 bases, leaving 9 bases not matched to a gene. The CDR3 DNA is TGCAGTGCTCCTCACAGGGGGCTCGGGACTGAAGCTTTCTTT. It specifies CSAPHRGLGTEAFF.

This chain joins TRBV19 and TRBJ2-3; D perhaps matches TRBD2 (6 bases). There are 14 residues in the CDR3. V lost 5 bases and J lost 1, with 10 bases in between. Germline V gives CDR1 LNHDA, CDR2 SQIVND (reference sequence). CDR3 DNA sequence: TGTGCCAGTAGTGCCCCTAGCGGCACAGATACGCAGTATTTT. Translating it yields CASSAPSGTDTQYF.

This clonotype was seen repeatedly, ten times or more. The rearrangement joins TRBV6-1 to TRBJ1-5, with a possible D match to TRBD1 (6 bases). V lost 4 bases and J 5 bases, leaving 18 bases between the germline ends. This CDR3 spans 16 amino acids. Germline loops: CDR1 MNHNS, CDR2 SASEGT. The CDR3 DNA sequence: TGTGCCAGCAGTGGTTACCCACAGGGAAGTTATCAGCCCCAGCATTTT. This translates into CASSGYPQGSYQPQHF.

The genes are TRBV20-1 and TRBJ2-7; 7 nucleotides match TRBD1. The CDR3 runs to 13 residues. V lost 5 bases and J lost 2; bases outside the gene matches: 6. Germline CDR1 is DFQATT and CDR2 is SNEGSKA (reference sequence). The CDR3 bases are TGCAGTGCTGGGGACAGTATAGCCTACGAGCAGTACTTC. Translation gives CSAGDSIAYEQYF.

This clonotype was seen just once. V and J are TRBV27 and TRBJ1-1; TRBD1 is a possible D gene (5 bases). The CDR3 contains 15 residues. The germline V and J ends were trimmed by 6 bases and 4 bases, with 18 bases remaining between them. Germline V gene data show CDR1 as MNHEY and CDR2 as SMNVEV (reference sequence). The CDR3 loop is CASRSVPAGSTEAFF. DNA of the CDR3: TGTGCCAGCAGGAGCGTTCCCGCAGGGAGCACTGAAGCTTTCTTT.

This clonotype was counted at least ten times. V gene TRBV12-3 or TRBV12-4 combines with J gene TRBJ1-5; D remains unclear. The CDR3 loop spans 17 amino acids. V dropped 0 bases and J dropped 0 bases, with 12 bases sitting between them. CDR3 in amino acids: CASSLAGIPYSNQPQHF. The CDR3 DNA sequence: TGTGCCAGCAGTTTAGCCGGGATTCCTTATAGCAATCAGCCCCAGCATTTT.

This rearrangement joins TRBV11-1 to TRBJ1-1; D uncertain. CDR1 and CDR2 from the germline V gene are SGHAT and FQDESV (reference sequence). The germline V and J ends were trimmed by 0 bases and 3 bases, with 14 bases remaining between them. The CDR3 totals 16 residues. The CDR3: CASSLALKGMYTEAFF. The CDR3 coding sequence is TGTGCCAGCAGCTTAGCGCTGAAGGGAATGTACACTGAAGCTTTCTTT.

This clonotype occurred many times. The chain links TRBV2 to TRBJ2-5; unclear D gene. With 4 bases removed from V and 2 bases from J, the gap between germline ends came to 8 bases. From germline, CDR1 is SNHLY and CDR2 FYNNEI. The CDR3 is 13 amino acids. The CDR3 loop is CASSVEQQETQYF. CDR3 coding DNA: TGTGCCAGCAGTGTGGAGCAGCAAGAGACCCAGTACTTC.

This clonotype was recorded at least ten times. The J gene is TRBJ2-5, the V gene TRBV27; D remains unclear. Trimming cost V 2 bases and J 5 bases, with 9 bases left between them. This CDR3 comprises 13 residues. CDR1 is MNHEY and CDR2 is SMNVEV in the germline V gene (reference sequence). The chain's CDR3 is CASSLKAPETQYF. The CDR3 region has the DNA TGTGCCAGCAGTTTAAAAGCTCCCGAGACCCAGTACTTC.

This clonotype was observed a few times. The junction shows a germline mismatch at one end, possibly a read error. Here the CDR3 DNA reads TGTACCAGCAGCTCCCCCCCCCATGAGCAGTTCTTC. Translation: CTSSSPPHEQFF. This chain connects TRBV9 to TRBJ2-1; unclear D gene. The germline gives CDR1 SGDLS, CDR2 YYNGEE. The CDR3 is 12 residues long.